The 7 T cell receptor beta chains in this list originate from one sample, sequenced in a study of CD8+CD57+ T cells in acquired aplastic anemia. It was genomic DNA that served as the template for profiling TCR beta VDJ and CDR3. Using its own MiXCR run on the reads, TCRdb lists one record per CDR3 protein. The sample shows about 180,000 distinct CDR3 sequences, 48% of them seen only once. Sequenced patients had shown CD8+CD57+ cell expansion by flow cytometry. What was sequenced was sorted CD4+, CD8+, or CD8+CD57+ T cells (not recorded which) from PBMCs. These TCRs come from a human donor with aplastic anemia.

The CDR3 DNA is TGTGCCAGCAGCATGGGACAGGGCGCAAACTACGAGCAGTACTTC. It encodes CASSMGQGANYEQYF. The genes are TRBV11-2 and TRBJ2-7, with 9 nucleotides matching TRBD1. J was trimmed by 3 bases and V by 5 bases; bases with no gene match: 8. The V gene's germline CDR1 is SGHAT and CDR2 FQNNGV. The CDR3 is 15 residues long. Using reference TRBV11-2 and TRBJ2-7 for the parts outside the CDR3, the full variable domain is EAGVAQSPRYKIIEKRQSVAFWCNPISGHATLYWYQQILGQGPKLLIQFQNNGVVDDSQLPKDRFSAERLKGVDSTLKIQPAKLEDSAVYLCASSMGQGANYEQYFGPGTRLTVT.

The chain uses TRBV20-1 and TRBJ1-5; TRBD1 agrees at 7 bases. Germline trimming cut 1 base from V and 5 bases from J; bases unmatched to any gene: 5. This CDR3 contains 14 residues. Germline V gives CDR1 DFQATT, CDR2 SNEGSKA (reference sequence). The CDR3 nucleotides are TGCAGTGCTAGAGGAACAGGGGTGTATCAGCCCCAGCATTTT. This sequence encodes CSARGTGVYQPQHF.

This clonotype has a count of ten or more. The J gene is TRBJ2-6, the V gene TRBV6-5; possible D gene TRBD2, 6 bases. This CDR3 is 16 amino acids long. Trimming took off 0 bases at V and 1 base at J, with 7 bases between the two ends. CDR1 MNHEY and CDR2 SVGAGI come from the germline V gene. In nucleotides, the CDR3 is TGTGCCAGCAGTTACTCGGGAGGTTCTGGGGCCAACGTCCTGACTTTC. Its protein is CASSYSGGSGANVLTF.

The chain has TRBV7-3 and TRBJ2-5; D not certain. Trimming took 4 bases from V and 0 from J, leaving 12 bases between them. The CDR3 extends over 15 amino acids. The germline V gene has CDR1 SGHTA and CDR2 FQGTGA. The CDR3 region is CASSSTGGYQETQYF. Here the CDR3 DNA reads TGTGCCAGCAGCTCCACCGGTGGCTACCAAGAGACCCAGTACTTC. Using reference TRBV7-3 and TRBJ2-5 for the parts outside the CDR3, the full variable domain is GAGVSQTPSNKVTEKGKYVELRCDPISGHTALYWYRQSLGQGPEFLIYFQGTGAADDSGLPNDRFFAVRPEGSVSTLKIQRTERGDSAVYLCASSSTGGYQETQYFGPGTRLLVL.

The table lists this clonotype with a few counts. The chain links TRBV24-1 to TRBJ1-5, with D unclear. CDR3 size: 15 residues. Germline V gene sequence: CDR1 KGHDR, CDR2 SFDVKD. V lost 8 bases and J 2 bases, leaving 15 bases between the germline ends. The DNA for the CDR3 is TGTGCCACCACTCAAGTGGAGTGCCGCAATCAGCCCCAGCATTTT. It encodes CATTQVECRNQPQHF.

This chain links TRBV2 with TRBJ2-7, with a possible D match to TRBD1 (6 bases). The CDR3 sequence is 14 residues long. CDR1 is SNHLY, CDR2 FYNNEI, per germline. Trimming removed 3 bases at V and 2 bases at J, with 11 bases between. The CDR3 DNA reads TGTGCCAGCAGTGAGCGGACAGAGACCTACGAGCAGTACTTC. It specifies CASSERTETYEQYF.

This clonotype was seen a few times. This may arise from a read error, as a much more abundant clone is one base away. The V and J genes are TRBV7-3 and TRBJ2-3; no definite D call. V lost 5 bases and J lost 1, with 16 bases in between. Germline V lookup: CDR1 SGHTA, CDR2 FQGTGA. The CDR3 covers 16 residues. The CDR3 is CASSPNPGMGTDTQYF. CDR3 in DNA: TGTGCCAGCAGCCCAAACCCGGGTATGGGCACAGATACGCAGTATTTT.